Shown below are 9 T cell receptor beta chains from a single sample sequenced in a study of control samples from healthy donors and cancer patients. Repertoires were generated with immunoSEQ multiplex PCR, while TCRdb's copy carries only in-frame clones and drops some. The sample records 200,000 to 250,000 clones, just under 95% being singletons. The specimen sequenced was blood. These receptors were obtained from a man aged 50 to 60 in good health.

The chain recombines TRBV6-5 with TRBJ1-3; D uncertain. CDR1 is MNHEY and CDR2 is SVGAGI in the germline V gene. The CDR3 runs to 16 residues. V gave up 0 bases and J gave up 0 bases, with 9 bases separating them. DNA of the CDR3: TGTGCCAGCAGTTACTCGATTAAAGACTCTGGAAACACCATATATTTT. Translated: CASSYSIKDSGNTIYF.

This clone has just one count. The chain links TRBV11-3 to TRBJ2-1; possibly TRBD2 for D (5 bases). The CDR3 extends over 14 amino acids. Trimming shortened V by 5 bases and J by 6 bases, and 14 bases separated the two germline ends. Germline loops: CDR1 SGHNT, CDR2 YENEEA. For the CDR3, the DNA is TGTGCCAGCAGCCGAGGACTTATTGGCAATGAGCAGTTCTTC. It is translated as CASSRGLIGNEQFF. Complete variable domain (other parts from reference TRBV11-3 and TRBJ2-1): EAGVVQSPRYKIIEKKQPVAFWCNPISGHNTLYWYLQNLGQGPELLIRYENEEAVDDSQLPKDRFSAERLKGVDSTLKIQPAELGDSAVYLCASSRGLIGNEQFFGPGTRLTVL.

The chain employs TRBV18 and TRBJ1-2; unclear D gene. Germline V gene lookup returns CDR1 KGHSH and CDR2 LQKENI. CDR3 size: 12 residues. With 4 bases removed from V and 7 bases from J, the gap between germline ends came to 10 bases. The chain's CDR3 is CASSLETSGYTF. The CDR3 region has the DNA TGTGCCAGCTCACTTGAGACGAGTGGCTACACCTTC.

This clone showed up just once. The V and J genes are TRBV29-1 and TRBJ2-2; 7 nucleotides align to TRBD2. The CDR3 covers 12 residues. V gave up 7 bases and J gave up 6 bases; unmatched junction bases: 5. Looked up from germline, CDR1 is SQVTM and CDR2 is ANQGSEA. This CDR3 is CSGGGLPGELFF. The DNA of the CDR3 is TGCAGCGGCGGGGGTCTACCCGGGGAGCTGTTTTTT.

The chain carries TRBV5-1 and TRBJ2-1, with 9 bases that match TRBD1. The V and J ends lost 2 bases and 4 bases, in that order; junction bases with no gene match: 4. This CDR3 spans 15 amino acids. Germline CDR1 reads SGHRS; CDR2 reads YFSETQ. The CDR3 is CASSLPDRGYNEQFF. In DNA form, the CDR3 reads TGCGCCAGCAGCTTACCGGACAGGGGATACAATGAGCAGTTCTTC.

The chain links TRBV24-1 to TRBJ1-6; D gene unclear. Trimming pared 4 bases from V and 0 bases from J, leaving 9 bases between. CDR1 is KGHDR, CDR2 SFDVKD, per germline. The CDR3 contains 16 residues. The CDR3 here is CATSDPKCSYNSPLHF. The CDR3 nucleotides are TGTGCCACCAGTGACCCCAAATGCTCCTATAATTCACCCCTCCACTTT.

Regarding this clone: One junction end disagrees with the germline gene, perhaps due to a read error. V usage is TRBV3-1 (or the pseudogene TRBV3-2) and J usage is TRBJ1-6, with a weak D call TRBD1 (6 bases). Germline V lookup: CDR1 LGHDT, CDR2 YNNKEL (reference sequence). The CDR3 has 15 amino acids. The CDR3 DNA reads TGCGCCTCCCGGACAGCCAGCTCCTATAATTCACCCCTCCACTTT. It encodes CASRTASSYNSPLHF.

The CDR3 protein is CAWNTMNTEAFF. In nucleotides, the CDR3 is TGTGCCTGGAACACGATGAACACTGAAGCTTTCTTT. The chain carries TRBV30 and TRBJ1-1; D not certain. Germline loops: CDR1 GTSNPN, CDR2 SVGIG (reference sequence). V was pared by 4 bases and J by 0 bases, with 6 bases between. The CDR3 extends over 12 amino acids.

This clone appeared a single time. The chain combines TRBV5-1 with TRBJ1-1; D perhaps matches TRBD1 (5 bases). V was pared by 4 bases and J by 0 bases, with 16 bases between. Germline-derived CDR1 and CDR2 are SGHRS and YFSETQ. The CDR3 loop spans 16 amino acids. Written as DNA, the CDR3 is TGCGCCAGCAGCCAAGTGGGGGGTTCAATGAACACTGAAGCTTTCTTT. Protein sequence: CASSQVGGSMNTEAFF.